These T cell receptor beta chains were read from a single sample in a study of T-cell memory formation after mild COVID-19. TCRdb re-derived calls from the 5' RACE reads in MiXCR, one entry per CDR3 protein. The top ten clones hold about 11% of a sample with tens of thousands of distinct CDR3 sequences, approximately 9% of them seen once. Sequencing was done on a sample of PBMCs or a T cell subset sorted from them (not recorded which). The receptors were gathered from an adult woman who had mild COVID-19 (a few samples of this study predate the infection). Cell type and time point are not known. The CDR3 runs from the conserved cysteine through the conserved F or W. The D gene is left open where the match is weak. Size values are once, few and many counts, or a class for expanded clones, and some rows have none.

>TRBJ1-2|TRBV30|TRBD1|.
CAFWDRGFGYTF
TGTGCCTTTTGGGACAGGGGTTTTGGCTACACCTTC
>TRBJ2-5|TRBV15|TRBD2|few
CATSRNGLAGGPEQETQYF
TGTGCCACCAGCAGAAATGGACTAGCGGGAGGGCCGGAGCAAGAGACCCAGTACTTC
>TRBJ2-7|TRBV5-4|.|many
CASSLGGVGLLSYEQYF
TGTGCCAGCAGCTTGGGAGGCGTGGGCTTGCTCTCCTACGAGCAGTACTTC
>TRBJ2-7|TRBV5-1|TRBD2|few
CASSYSNSGRADQQYF
TGCGCCAGCAGCTATTCCAATAGCGGGAGGGCAGATCAGCAGTACTTC
>TRBJ1-5|TRBV12-3/TRBV12-4|.|many
CASSRGSNQPQHF
TGTGCCAGCAGTAGGGGTAGCAATCAGCCCCAGCATTTT
>TRBJ1-1|TRBV19|TRBD1|few
CASSIRGQGIAEAFF
TGTGCCAGTAGTATAAGGGGACAGGGTATCGCGGAAGCTTTCTTT
>TRBJ2-7|TRBV7-2|.|many
CASSYQGPPTYEQYF
TGTGCCAGCAGCTATCAGGGGCCTCCTACCTACGAGCAGTACTTC
>TRBJ2-1|TRBV7-9|TRBD2|.
CASSPGLAVGFF
TGTGCCAGCAGCCCAGGACTAGCGGTTGGGTTCTTC
>TRBJ1-1|TRBV6-2/TRBV6-3|.|many
CASSYSHRYTEAFF
TGTGCCAGCAGTTACTCTCACAGGTACACTGAAGCTTTCTTT
>TRBJ2-7|TRBV7-2|.|.
CASSTRWIAYEQYF
TGTGCCAGCAGCACCCGGTGGATAGCCTACGAGCAGTACTTC
>TRBJ2-5|TRBV2|TRBD1|few
CASTAPTGWETQYF
TGTGCCAGCACCGCCCCGACAGGGTGGGAGACCCAGTACTTC
>TRBJ2-3|TRBV5-1|.|.
CSSSPWGTDTQYF
TGCTCCAGCAGCCCGTGGGGCACAGATACGCAGTATTTT
>TRBJ2-1|TRBV10-3|.|many
CAISEPASGGLGDEQFF
TGTGCCATCAGTGAGCCTGCTAGTGGGGGTTTGGGCGATGAGCAGTTCTTC
>TRBJ2-7|TRBV12-3/TRBV12-4|.|few
CASSPWTRGPYEQYF
TGTGCCAGCAGTCCGTGGACAAGGGGACCCTACGAGCAGTACTTC
>TRBJ2-1|TRBV7-6|TRBD2|few
CASSPPAGGYNEQFF
TGTGCCAGCAGCCCTCCAGCGGGGGGTTACAATGAGCAGTTCTTC
>TRBJ2-7|TRBV10-3|.|few
CAISESSAYEQYF
TGTGCCATCAGTGAGTCGAGTGCCTACGAGCAGTACTTC
>TRBJ2-3|TRBV24-1|TRBD2|.
CATSDLGLAADTQYF
TGTGCCACCAGTGATTTAGGACTAGCAGCAGATACGCAGTATTTT
>TRBJ2-3|TRBV12-5|TRBD2|few
CASGLVAGGRNTQYF
TGTGCTAGTGGTTTGGTAGCGGGAGGTCGAAATACGCAGTATTTT
>TRBJ2-1|TRBV5-1|TRBD2|many
CASSFPRASGGNEQFF
TGCGCCAGCAGCTTCCCCCGGGCTAGCGGGGGCAATGAGCAGTTCTTC
>TRBJ1-3|TRBV5-4|.|few
CASSLERGNTIYF
TGTGCCAGCAGCTTGGAACGGGGCAACACCATATATTTT
>TRBJ1-5|TRBV5-5|.|few
CASSHSGGGGNQPQHF
TGTGCCAGCAGCCATTCAGGAGGCGGTGGCAATCAGCCCCAGCATTTT
>TRBJ2-3|TRBV4-2|.|many
CASSQDVSTDTQYF
TGTGCCAGCAGCCAAGATGTCAGCACAGATACGCAGTATTTT
>TRBJ2-2|TRBV4-3|.|many
CASSQDLKGGWTGELFF
TGCGCCAGCAGCCAAGACCTTAAAGGGGGATGGACCGGGGAGCTGTTTTTT
>TRBJ1-4|TRBV12-3/TRBV12-4|TRBD1|few
CASSLTRRTGPGEKLFF
TGTGCCAGCAGTTTAACCCGAAGGACAGGCCCAGGGGAAAAACTGTTTTTT
>TRBJ1-5|TRBV20-1|.|many
CSSLGGDNQPQHF
TGCAGTTCGCTAGGGGGGGACAATCAGCCCCAGCATTTT
>TRBJ1-1|TRBV12-3/TRBV12-4|.|.
CASRTRQLRAFF
TGTGCCAGCCGAACCAGACAGCTACGAGCTTTCTTT
>TRBJ2-7|TRBV20-1|TRBD1|.
CSATTGAYEQYF
TGCAGTGCCACGACAGGGGCCTACGAGCAGTACTTC
>TRBJ2-1|TRBV5-1|.|many
CASSLGLDRHGNEQFF
TGCGCCAGCAGCTTGGGGCTAGATAGGCATGGCAATGAGCAGTTCTTC
>TRBJ2-3|TRBV4-1|TRBD1|many
CASSQTGLGTDTQYF
TGCGCCAGCAGCCAGACAGGGTTAGGTACAGATACGCAGTATTTT
>TRBJ2-7|TRBV12-3/TRBV12-4|TRBD2|.
CASSYSGSASYEQYF
TGTGCCAGCAGTTACAGCGGGAGTGCATCCTACGAGCAGTACTTC
>TRBJ2-5|TRBV7-8|.|many
CASSFGTVELMGETQYF
TGTGCCAGCAGCTTCGGGACGGTGGAACTTATGGGGGAGACCCAGTACTTC
>TRBJ2-2|TRBV20-1|.|few
CSARPGTEAGELFF
TGCAGTGCTAGACCCGGCACGGAGGCCGGGGAGCTGTTTTTT
>TRBJ1-1|TRBV4-2|TRBD1|.
CASSQAQTGGNTEAFF
TGTGCCAGCAGCCAAGCCCAGACAGGGGGGAACACTGAAGCTTTCTTT
>TRBJ1-2|TRBV12-3/TRBV12-4|.|few
CASSTWSSLFYGYTF
TGTGCCAGCAGTACATGGTCGTCCCTATTCTATGGCTACACCTTC
>TRBJ1-2|TRBV5-5|.|.
CASSLRPSLNYGYTF
TGTGCCAGCAGCTTGCGGCCTTCCCTAAACTATGGCTACACCTTC
>TRBJ2-3|TRBV5-1|TRBD2|.
CASRSSGGSTVTQYF
TGCGCCAGCAGGTCTAGCGGGGGCAGCACAGTTACGCAGTATTTT
>TRBJ1-5|TRBV20-1|.|.
CSARRGNQPQHF
TGCAGTGCTAGGAGGGGGAATCAGCCCCAGCATTTT
>TRBJ2-7|TRBV11-3|.|once
CASSSGLREQYF
TGTGCCAGCAGCTCGGGGCTACGAGAGCAGTACTTC
>TRBJ2-7|TRBV5-5|.|.
CASSRHIGGNEQYF
TGTGCCAGCAGCCGTCACATCGGTGGGAACGAGCAGTACTTC
>TRBJ2-7|TRBV5-1|.|.
CASSLGRGASYEQYF
TGCGCCAGCAGCTTGGGACGGGGGGCATCCTACGAGCAGTACTTC
>TRBJ1-2|TRBV6-2/TRBV6-3|.|.
CASNGRAYGYTF
TGTGCCAGCAATGGCAGGGCGTATGGCTACACCTTC